The 24 T cell receptor beta chains in this list originate from one sample, sequenced in a study of blood T cell repertoires in COVID-19. The method was immunoSEQ multiplex PCR; TCRdb's version includes in-frame clones alone and lacks a portion of them. The table lists around 97,000 clones, almost 85% of them singletons. The sequenced material came from peripheral blood. These receptors all stem from a man aged 65-85 years with acute or convalescent COVID-19.

The rearrangement links TRBV7-6 to TRBJ1-5; TRBD1 aligns across 8 bases. The V gene end was trimmed by 4 bases and the J gene end by 5 bases; junction bases not matched to a gene: 1. The length of the CDR3 is 13 residues. Germline CDR1 SGHVS, CDR2 FNYEAQ. This CDR3 reads CASSSDRDQPQHF. CDR3 sequence (DNA): TGTGCCAGCAGCTCGGACAGGGATCAGCCCCAGCATTTT.

The chain carries TRBV2 and TRBJ1-5, with a possible D match to TRBD1 (5 bases). V shed 5 bases and J shed 3 bases, with 17 bases lying between them. Germline assignment: CDR1 SNHLY and CDR2 FYNNEI. The CDR3 runs to 16 residues. The CDR3, as DNA: TGTGCCAGCAGTCTAAGGCTTGGCAGGGACAATCAGCCCCAGCATTTT. Amino acid sequence: CASSLRLGRDNQPQHF. Combining the CDR3 with reference TRBV2 and TRBJ1-5 gives the whole variable domain EPEVTQTPSHQVTQMGQEVILRCVPISNHLYFYWYRQILGQKVEFLVSFYNNEISEKSEIFDDQFSVERPDGSNFTLKIRSTKLEDSAMYFCASSLRLGRDNQPQHFGDGTRLSIL.

V and J are TRBV6-2 or TRBV6-3 and TRBJ1-1, with D uncertain. Trimming removed 6 bases from V and 5 bases from J, with 13 bases in between. Germline CDR1 and CDR2: MNHEY and SVGEGT. The CDR3 extends over 13 amino acids. CDR3 DNA: TGTGCCAGCAGCCAAAACCCGAGGACTGAAGCTTTCTTT. Encoded protein: CASSQNPRTEAFF.

The CDR3, as DNA: TGTGCCAGCAGCTTTCTAGGCGGGGGGGCCGCAGATACGCAGTATTTT. Protein sequence: CASSFLGGGAADTQYF. V gene TRBV7-9 combines with J gene TRBJ2-3; TRBD2 matches 9 bases. Trimming at V came to 3 bases and at J to 4 bases, leaving 8 bases not matched to a gene. The V gene's germline CDR1 is SEHNR and CDR2 FQNEAQ (reference sequence). The CDR3 spans 16 residues.

This rearrangement joins TRBV6-5 to TRBJ2-2; no reliable D call. Per germline, CDR1 MNHEY and CDR2 SVGAGI. V dropped 6 bases and J dropped 1 base, with 9 bases sitting between them. The CDR3 length is 14 residues. In DNA form, the CDR3 reads TGTGCCAGCAGAAAAGACATGAACACCGGGGAGCTGTTTTTT. It yields the protein CASRKDMNTGELFF.

The chain couples TRBV14 to TRBJ2-2, with 14 bases that match TRBD2. CDR3 length equals 18 residues. The germline V gene has CDR1 SGHDN and CDR2 FVKESK. V lost 4 bases to trimming and J lost 6 bases; unmatched junction nucleotides: 10. CDR3 coding DNA: TGTGCCAGCAGCCGACCGGGACTAGCGGGAGTGAGAGCCGGGGAGCTGTTTTTT. Translated: CASSRPGLAGVRAGELFF.

The chain couples TRBV2 to TRBJ2-7; D is possibly TRBD1 (6 bases). Trimming shortened V by 4 bases and J by 7 bases, and 8 bases separated the two germline ends. This CDR3 spans 11 amino acids. The germline V gene has CDR1 SNHLY and CDR2 FYNNEI. The CDR3 DNA is TGTGCCAGCAGTGTGGGGACAGAGCAGTACTTC. As protein: CASSVGTEQYF.

The rearrangement uses TRBV10-1 and TRBJ2-1; 9 bases agree with TRBD2. Germline lookup yields CDR1 WNHNN and CDR2 SYGVQD (reference sequence). The CDR3 totals 17 residues. The V segment lost 5 bases and the J segment 1 base; nucleotides outside the gene matches: 9. The CDR3, as DNA: TGCGCCAGCAGTAAGGCGGGGGGGCCGAGGTCCTACAATGAGCAGTTCTTC. This gives the protein CASSKAGGPRSYNEQFF.

The chain is built from TRBV3-1 (or the pseudogene TRBV3-2) and TRBJ2-7; 9 bases are shared with TRBD2. This CDR3 spans 15 amino acids. CDR1 and CDR2 (germline): LGHDT, YNNKEL (reference sequence). The trim removed 1 base at V and 9 bases at J, leaving 10 bases unmatched. This CDR3 reads CASSQGISGRLGQYF. CDR3 DNA: TGTGCCAGCAGCCAAGGCATTAGCGGGAGATTGGGGCAGTACTTC.

V and J are TRBV5-1 and TRBJ1-4; TRBD1 aligns across 7 bases. The V and J ends lost 4 bases and 8 bases, in that order; junction bases with no gene match: 11. Germline V CDR1 and CDR2: SGHRS, YFSETQ. The CDR3 totals 15 residues. CDR3 in amino acids: CASSRSTGAGEKLFF. CDR3 nucleotides: TGCGCCAGCAGCCGCTCCACAGGGGCGGGCGAAAAACTGTTTTTT.

This chain links TRBV30 with TRBJ2-1, with 8 nucleotides matching TRBD2. Looked up from germline, CDR1 is GTSNPN and CDR2 is SVGIG (reference sequence). V lost 7 bases and J lost 4; bases outside the gene matches: 6. This CDR3 comprises 13 residues. DNA for the CDR3: TGTGCCTTCTCCGGGACTAGTTACAATGAGCAGTTCTTC. It specifies CAFSGTSYNEQFF. The entire variable domain, with the rest obtained from reference TRBV30 and TRBJ2-1, is as follows: SQTIHQWPATLVQPVGSPLSLECTVEGTSNPNLYWYRQAAGRGLQLLFYSVGIGQISSEVPQNLSASRPQDRQFILSSKKLLLSDSGFYLCAFSGTSYNEQFFGPGTRLTVL.

This chain joins TRBV4-2 and TRBJ1-2; D gene ambiguous. CDR1 and CDR2 (germline): LGHNA, YNFKEQ. V lost 0 bases to trimming and J lost 4 bases, with 9 bases between them. The CDR3 is 14 amino acids. The CDR3 spells CASSQDSGPYGYTF. In DNA form, the CDR3 reads TGTGCCAGCAGCCAAGATTCAGGTCCCTATGGCTACACCTTC.

The genes are TRBV24-1 and TRBJ2-4; the D gene is possibly TRBD2 (6 bases). The ends were cut back, 3 bases at V and 5 bases at J, with 10 bases in the middle. Germline values: CDR1 KGHDR, CDR2 SFDVKD. CDR3 size: 14 residues. CDR3 coding DNA: TGTGCCACCAGTGATGCGGGACCTCAAAACATTCAGTACTTC. Translation gives CATSDAGPQNIQYF.

The V gene is TRBV20-1, the J gene TRBJ2-1; D is undetermined. The length of the CDR3 is 10 residues. V was cut by 4 bases and J by 7 bases, with 5 bases left in between. From germline, CDR1 is DFQATT and CDR2 SNEGSKA (reference sequence). The CDR3 here is CSAIVNEQFF. CDR3 nucleotides: TGCAGTGCTATAGTGAATGAGCAGTTCTTC.

The chain carries TRBV19 and TRBJ2-1; 11 nucleotides match TRBD2. V dropped 7 bases and J dropped 8; count of bases not matched to a gene: 7. Germline CDR1 and CDR2: LNHDA and SQIVND (reference sequence). The CDR3 length is 14 residues. CDR3 protein: CASNPSGGRDEQFF. The CDR3 DNA follows: TGTGCCAGTAACCCTAGCGGGGGGCGAGATGAGCAGTTCTTC.

CDR3 region: CASNPTGISYNEQFF. As DNA, the CDR3 is TGTGCCAGTAACCCGACAGGGATTTCCTACAATGAGCAGTTCTTC. The chain couples TRBV19 to TRBJ2-1, with 7 bases identical to TRBD1. The CDR3 extends over 15 amino acids. J gave up 1 base and V 7 bases, and 7 bases lay outside the gene matches. In germline, CDR1 is LNHDA, CDR2 SQIVND (reference sequence).

The rearrangement links TRBV27 to TRBJ1-5, with D possibly matching TRBD1 (5 bases). The germline CDR1 and CDR2 sequences are MNHEY and SMNVEV (reference sequence). This CDR3 has 14 residues. Trimming took off 6 bases at V and 0 bases at J, with 9 bases between the two ends. The CDR3 DNA reads as TGTGCCAGCAGAGACAGTTATAGCAATCAGCCCCAGCATTTT. Its protein is CASRDSYSNQPQHF.

This clone was found once. The chain combines TRBV5-8 with TRBJ1-5, with D tentatively TRBD1 (6 bases). Between the trimmed V and J ends, which lost 9 bases and 4 bases, there was a span of 17 bases. The CDR3 has 14 residues. Germline V gene lookup returns CDR1 SGHTS and CDR2 YDEGEE. CDR3 DNA sequence: TGTGCCACCCGAGCAGGGGCACGTAATCAGCCCCAGCATTTT. Its translation is CATRAGARNQPQHF.

CDR3 region: CASSSSSNQPQHF. The CDR3, as DNA: TGTGCCAGCAGCTCCAGTAGCAATCAGCCCCAGCATTTT. V gene TRBV7-2 combines with J gene TRBJ1-5, with D unclear. The germline V gene encodes CDR1 SGHTA and CDR2 FQGNSA. CDR3 length: 13 residues. The germline V and J ends were trimmed by 4 bases and 0 bases, with 4 bases remaining between them.

The chain is built from TRBV12-3 or TRBV12-4 and TRBJ1-2; the D gene is possibly TRBD1 (6 bases). Trimming left V 6 bases short and J 8 bases short, with 16 bases between. The CDR3 has 13 residues. The CDR3 DNA reads as TGTGCCAGCAGAAAAGACAGGTTTAGAGGCTACACCTTC. This gives the protein CASRKDRFRGYTF.

This chain links TRBV19 with TRBJ2-7; 11 bases map to TRBD1. Germline V gene sequence: CDR1 LNHDA, CDR2 SQIVND (reference sequence). V lost 4 bases and J lost 4; bases outside the gene matches: 6. The CDR3 is 15 amino acids. CDR3 sequence reads: CASSNPDRGLYEQYF. Here the CDR3 DNA reads TGTGCCAGTAGTAACCCGGACAGGGGGCTATACGAGCAGTACTTC.

This chain joins TRBV5-1 and TRBJ2-2; no reliable D call. This CDR3 contains 15 residues. V shed 0 bases and J shed 1 base, with 7 bases lying between them. Germline CDR1 and CDR2: SGHRS and YFSETQ. For the CDR3, the DNA is TGCGCCAGCAGCTTGGCAGGTCAGAACACCGGGGAGCTGTTTTTT. As protein: CASSLAGQNTGELFF. Variable domain in full (rest from reference TRBV5-1 and TRBJ2-2): KAGVTQTPRYLIKTRGQQVTLSCSPISGHRSVSWYQQTPGQGLQFLFEYFSETQRNKGNFPGRFSGRQFSNSRSEMNVSTLELGDSALYLCASSLAGQNTGELFFGEGSRLTVL.

The chain couples TRBV6-5 to TRBJ1-2; no clear D gene. Germline CDR1 and CDR2: MNHEY and SVGAGI. CDR3 length: 11 amino acids. The V gene lost 4 bases and the J gene lost 8 bases, with 8 bases spanning the gap. CDR3 DNA sequence: TGTGCCAGCAGTTCCGGGGTGGGCTACACCTTC. This sequence encodes CASSSGVGYTF.

The chain carries TRBV21-1 and TRBJ1-6; the D call in the table, TRBD1, was not verified against the DNA. TRBV21-1 is termed a pseudogene. This CDR3 contains 15 residues. The CDR3 DNA reads as TGTGCCAGCAGCAAAGTAGGGGGCTATAATTCACCCCTCCACTTT. Translated, it gives CASSKVGGYNSPLHF.